This T cell receptor (beta chain) was recorded in a study of blood T cell repertoires in COVID-19. About the research overall: Some COVID-19 samples were acute and others convalescent; all came from the United States, Italy and Spain. From T cells, B-cell-depleted T cells, or PBMCs came the material, which was cDNA or gDNA.

Per the authors' pipeline: Amplifying reference gene primers gave estimates of nucleated cell counts. Data came from immunoSEQ multiplex PCR; TCRdb stores just in-frame clones and leaves some out. For V, J and clone size, that table is used; D and trimming come from the DNA. The sample carries fewer than 100,000 clones, roughly 91% recorded once. The trim removed 4 bases at V and 0 bases at J, leaving 5 bases unmatched. The germline gives CDR1 SNHLY, CDR2 FYNNEI. This CDR3 has 15 amino acids. The material sequenced was peripheral blood. The chain combines TRBV2 with TRBJ2-5; 7 bases align to TRBD1. The TCR originated in a woman aged 45-65 years in a cohort sampled during active COVID-19. In nucleotides, the CDR3 is TGTGCCAGCAGTGTTAACAGGGGAAACCAAGAGACCCAGTACTTC. Its protein product is CASSVNRGNQETQYF.